This record looks at one T cell receptor beta chain sequence and its context. Its antigen is as yet unknown. The data derive from a study of OX40 agonist ivuxolimab in advanced cancers. Study details: As their treatment, patients were administered ivuxolimab, an agonistic anti-OX40 (CD134) antibody. Every patient in dose escalation had hepatocellular carcinoma, melanoma, renal cell or head and neck cancer.

The protocol was immunoSEQ multiplex PCR, while the TCRdb copy is restricted to in-frame clones and leaves out a portion. Of some 11,000 clones listed, 65% to 85% are singletons. CDR3 size: 16 residues. V dropped 1 base and J dropped 1; count of bases not matched to a gene: 7. The V gene's germline CDR1 is MGHRA and CDR2 YSYEKL. Broader study findings: Circulating CD4+ and CD8+ T cells showed clonal expansion by week 6 at 0.1 to 3.0 mg/kg. Fewer expanded clones were found on average in CD4+ than in CD8+ T cells.

Sequencing was performed on CD4+ or CD8+ T cells sorted from blood, taken in a trial of the OX40 agonist ivuxolimab. The chain combines TRBV4-1 with TRBJ2-7; 7 bases line up with TRBD1. The sequence was collected from an adult with an advanced solid tumor such as melanoma, head and neck, liver or kidney cancer. In nucleotides, the CDR3 is TGCGCCAGCAGCCAAGTGGGTGGACAGGCGTCCTACGAGCAGTACTTC. Amino acids: CASSQVGGQASYEQYF.